By its share, the clone carrying this T cell receptor beta chain is medium-sized. The CDR3 sequence is 13 residues long. Germline V CDR1 and CDR2: SNHLY, FYNNEI. V was clipped by 6 bases and J by 8 bases; unmatched bases: 6. The sample is drawn from a study of graft-versus-host responses after intestinal transplantation. Study-wide background: Grafts that recipients had were multivisceral, liver-intestinal, or isolated intestinal transplants. All recipients were given anti-thymocyte globulin induction, and tacrolimus and steroids were then administered for roughly three years. Study observations and caveats: The marrow of recipients harbored GvH clones, and ileum or blood showed some of them first.

The authors combined 200,000 CFSE-labeled responder cells with 200,000 irradiated, violet-dye-labeled stimulator cells in plates. Post-reaction, proliferating CD3+CD4+ and CD3+CD8+ responders (CFSE-low) were sorted. Only in-frame clones appear in the TCRdb table, and some are missing; sequencing was by immunoSEQ multiplex PCR. The sample carries roughly 17,000 clones, approximately 38% recorded once. The gene calls are TRBV2 and TRBJ1-2; 10 bases map to TRBD1. The sample consisted of alloreactive CD8+ T cells from a mixed lymphocyte reaction culture, taken before intestinal transplant. Subset indicated: CFSE-low proliferating T cells sorted from roughly six-day pre-transplant mixed lymphocyte reaction (GvH or HvG direction). This sequence was found in a human patient who received an intestinal transplant. Written as DNA, the CDR3 is TGTGCCAGCAGCGGGGACAGGGGTGGCGGCTACACCTTC. This codes for CASSGDRGGGYTF.